Below, 16 T cell receptor beta chains from the same sample are listed, as sequenced in a study of Graves' ophthalmopathy and Graves' hyperthyroidism listed by TCRdb under 2018. The sequencer listed for this sample is Illumina HiSeq 2000. For repertoire sequencing, the TCR beta CDR3 regions were amplified from RNA transcripts. The first round of RT-PCR was done with HTBI primers and the Qiagen OneStep RT-PCR kit, and was followed by a second round of multiplex PCR, then size selection and purification. Using fastp at Q25 and MiXCR, TCRdb reprocessed the public reads and kept productive beta chains. Identical CDR3 protein sequences are pooled into one entry, listed with their most common genes and DNA. This sample comprises about 220,000 distinct CDR3 sequences, 20% to 25% of them detected only once. 43% of the sample lies in the top ten. Sequencing was done on a sample of peripheral blood. These receptors originate from a woman between 50 and 59 years old with Graves' ophthalmopathy. Donor details come from another sample of the same person, matched by shared clones.

The V gene is TRBV5-1, the J gene TRBJ2-1; 13 bases agree with TRBD2. With V trimmed by 3 bases and J by 9 bases, 6 bases remained unmatched. Germline V gene sequence: CDR1 SGHRS, CDR2 YFSETQ. This CDR3 has 15 amino acids. In DNA, the CDR3 is TGCGCCAGCAGCTCGACTAGCGGGAGGTGGGTTGAGCAGTTCTTC. Its protein product is CASSSTSGRWVEQFF.

This clonotype has ten or more counts. The chain employs TRBV9 and TRBJ2-7, with D perhaps matching TRBD1 or TRBD2 (5 bases each). The CDR3 has 15 amino acids. Germline V gives CDR1 SGDLS, CDR2 YYNGEE. V was clipped by 0 bases and J by 3 bases, with 13 bases between them. CDR3 coding DNA: TGTGCCAGCAGCGTAGCTGGGACGACCGACTACGAGCAGTACTTC. This codes for CASSVAGTTDYEQYF.

The chain employs TRBV19 and TRBJ1-5; 7 nucleotides match TRBD1. The assigned J gene may be wrong: the sequence end matches TRBJ2-3 better. Germline V CDR1 and CDR2: LNHDA, SQIVND (reference sequence). The CDR3 contains 15 residues. The CDR3 here is CASLGDSYSNQPQYF. The CDR3 nucleotides read TGTGCCAGTCTCGGGGACAGCTATAGCAATCAGCCCCAGTATTTT.

This clonotype was observed at least ten times. J is TRBJ2-7 and V is TRBV18, with D perhaps TRBD1 (6 bases). The CDR3 is 13 amino acids. The V and J ends lost 5 bases and 0 bases respectively, with 8 bases between them. From germline, CDR1 is KGHSH and CDR2 LQKENI. The CDR3, as DNA: TGTGCCAGCTCAAGGGGGATCTCCTACGAGCAGTACTTC. Residues: CASSRGISYEQYF.

This clonotype was recorded many times. This rearrangement joins TRBV12-3 or TRBV12-4 to TRBJ2-7; the match to TRBD1 covers 7 bases. The ends lost 4 bases at V and 2 bases at J; junction bases unmatched: 2. The CDR3 is 13 residues long. The CDR3 coding sequence is TGTGCCAGCAGTTGGGGACAGACCTACGAGCAGTACTTC. This translates into CASSWGQTYEQYF.

V usage is TRBV5-5 and J usage is TRBJ2-2, with 11 bases aligning to TRBD1. The germline V gene has CDR1 SGHKS and CDR2 YYEKEE (reference sequence). The CDR3 length is 15 residues. After removal of 5 bases from V and 5 bases from J, the junction contained 5 bases not matched to a gene. The CDR3 here is CASRQGQGDTGELFF. The CDR3, as DNA: TGTGCCAGCAGGCAGGGACAGGGGGATACCGGGGAGCTGTTTTTT.

The rearrangement links TRBV12-3 or TRBV12-4 to TRBJ2-7; the match to TRBD1 covers 7 bases. V trimming: 6 bases; J trimming: 4 bases; junction bases outside the gene matches: 12. The CDR3 is 15 amino acids. The CDR3 reads CASSPGQLLLYEQYF. CDR3 nucleotides: TGTGCCAGCAGCCCGGGACAGCTACTACTTTACGAGCAGTACTTC.

This clonotype came up many times. The rearrangement uses TRBV6-1 and TRBJ2-5; 9 bases fit TRBD1. Germline CDR1 reads MNHNS; CDR2 reads SASEGT. Trimming at V came to 6 bases and at J to 5 bases, leaving 4 bases not matched to a gene. This CDR3 comprises 13 residues. The DNA of the CDR3 is TGTGCCAGCAGCAGGACAGGGGCGGAGACCCAGTACTTC. It translates to CASSRTGAETQYF.

This clonotype was seen ten or more times. The rearrangement links TRBV5-1 to TRBJ2-7; maybe TRBD1 (7 bases). The ends were cut back, 4 bases at V and 2 bases at J, with 19 bases in the middle. Germline-derived CDR1 and CDR2 are SGHRS and YFSETQ. The CDR3 consists of 16 residues. This chain's CDR3 is CASSLGQGGIAYEQYF. The CDR3 nucleotides are TGCGCCAGCAGCCTCGGCCAGGGGGGAATCGCCTACGAGCAGTACTTC.

Points on this clonotype: Mismatch with germline at one junction end may stem from a read error. The chain uses TRBV24-1 and TRBJ2-7; TRBD2 matches at 7 bases. CDR1 is KGHDR and CDR2 is SFDVKD in the germline V gene. CDR3 length: 13 amino acids. In DNA, the CDR3 is TGCGCCAGCAGCAACCGGGGGGCCTACGAGCAGTACTTC. Protein: CASSNRGAYEQYF.

As regards this clonotype: This may stem from a read error, because a much larger clone lies one nucleotide away. CDR3 bases: TGCAGTTCGTCCCCCCCCGGCCCAGAGGCCCAGTACTTC. Protein product: CSSSPPGPEAQYF. The rearrangement links TRBV20-1 to TRBJ2-5; D not resolved. This CDR3 spans 13 amino acids. CDR1 is DFQATT, CDR2 SNEGSKA, per germline (reference sequence).

Many counts were recorded for this clonotype. The rearrangement uses TRBV10-3 and TRBJ2-5; D not resolved. V lost 3 bases and J lost 5, with 10 bases in between. Germline V gene sequence: CDR1 ENHRY, CDR2 SYGVKD. There are 13 residues in the CDR3. CDR3 DNA sequence: TGTGCCATCAGTGATGTGGGATGGGAGACCCAGTACTTC. Translating it yields CAISDVGWETQYF.

This clonotype was seen repeatedly, ten times or more. The V and J genes are TRBV29-1 and TRBJ2-7; 7 bases agree with TRBD1. The trim removed 3 bases at V and 2 bases at J, leaving 1 base unmatched. CDR1 is SQVTM, CDR2 ANQGSEA, per germline. The CDR3 contains 12 residues. CDR3 amino acids: CSVEGTAYEQYF. CDR3 coding DNA: TGCAGCGTTGAGGGGACAGCCTACGAGCAGTACTTC.

The chain has TRBV11-2 and TRBJ1-1; unclear D gene. V lost 5 bases and J 5 bases, leaving 9 bases between the germline ends. The CDR3 has 12 residues. Looked up from germline, CDR1 is SGHAT and CDR2 is FQNNGV. In DNA, the CDR3 is TGTGCCAGCAGCCCGTGGGAAACTGAAGCTTTCTTT. It is translated as CASSPWETEAFF.

This clonotype was seen repeatedly, ten times or more. The rearrangement links TRBV12-3 or TRBV12-4 to TRBJ1-1; D is unclear. V lost 6 bases, J lost 0 bases, and 11 bases lay in between. This CDR3 contains 14 residues. The CDR3 DNA follows: TGTGCCAGCAGCATCAGCGCGGTGAACACTGAAGCTTTCTTT. It translates to CASSISAVNTEAFF.

There are many counts of this clonotype. The chain couples TRBV12-3 or TRBV12-4 to TRBJ2-2; D perhaps matches TRBD2 (6 bases). Trimming pared 6 bases from V and 7 bases from J, leaving 12 bases between. This CDR3 contains 13 residues. This CDR3 reads CASRAGGIGELFF. In DNA, the CDR3 is TGTGCCAGCAGAGCTGGGGGGATCGGGGAGCTGTTTTTT.